Sequencing of this TCR beta chain was carried out in a study of blood T cells in healthy people across ages. The study, taken as a whole, reports: Older age coincided with a roughly linear decline in TCR beta diversity per million T cells.

Regarding this clonotype: Its antigen is currently unknown.

A second roughly 7 to 11 cycle PCR used barcoded and J-beta primers. In TCRdb, the 5' RACE reads were re-called with MiXCR into one record per CDR3 protein. The sample lists around 990,000 distinct CDR3 sequences, 35% to 40% occurring once. This CDR3 has 16 residues. Trimming took 3 bases from V and 0 from J; bases not matched to a gene: 6. Germline CDR1 LGHDT, CDR2 YNNKEL (reference sequence). This TCR came from a man between 18 and 29 years old in good health. The sequenced sample was blood. This sequence joins TRBV3-1 and TRBJ2-7, with 9 bases lining up with TRBD2. CDR3 amino acids: CASSHTAGGTSYEQYF. In DNA, the CDR3 is TGTGCCAGCAGCCATACGGCGGGGGGGACCTCCTACGAGCAGTACTTC.